These T cell receptor beta chains were read from a single sample in a study of molecular identifiers for immune sequencing clone quantification. TCRdb re-called the PCR reads through MiXCR, storing one row per CDR3 protein. Of a few hundred thousand distinct CDR3 sequences detected, roughly a fifth appear once; the ten largest clones hold 0.84%. Sequencing used naive CD8+ T cells from blood, with Jurkat cell RNA spiked in. These receptors were obtained from a human donor in good health. Some libraries in this study had Jurkat cell RNA spiked in. The CDR3 runs from the conserved cysteine through the conserved F or W. The order of the fields is J gene, V gene, clone size, D gene, CDR3 protein, CDR3 DNA. D genes are given only for firm matches. Clone size is shown for a subset of rows, as once, few, many or a class of expanded clone.

TRBJ2-7,TRBV29-1,many,-,CSVEGSGMYEQYF,TGCAGCGTTGAAGGGTCGGGGATGTACGAGCAGTACTTC
TRBJ2-7,TRBV28,-,TRBD2,CASSWASGTNEQYF,TGTGCCAGCAGTTGGGCTAGCGGGACCAACGAGCAGTACTTC
TRBJ2-7,TRBV20-1,-,-,CSARDVTVEQYF,TGCAGTGCTAGAGATGTGACGGTCGAGCAGTACTTC
TRBJ1-1,TRBV11-2,-,-,CASRMTIEAFF,TGTGCCAGCAGAATGACCATTGAAGCTTTCTTT
TRBJ2-2,TRBV7-9,few,-,CASSRDGQSTGELFF,TGTGCCAGCAGTCGCGACGGACAGAGCACCGGGGAGCTGTTTTTT
TRBJ1-1,TRBV6-5,many,-,CASSQTELNTEAFF,TGTGCCAGCAGCCAGACAGAATTGAACACTGAAGCTTTCTTT
TRBJ1-1,TRBV12-3/TRBV12-4,-,-,CASSLEEGWNTEAFF,TGTGCCAGCAGTTTAGAAGAGGGGTGGAACACTGAAGCTTTCTTT
TRBJ2-1,TRBV29-1,many,TRBD2,CSVEVSGSSDEQFF,TGCAGCGTTGAAGTTAGCGGGAGTTCGGATGAGCAGTTCTTC
TRBJ2-1,TRBV20-1,-,TRBD2,CSAEGLADEQFF,TGCAGTGCCGAGGGACTAGCGGATGAGCAGTTCTTC
TRBJ2-3,TRBV16,few,-,CASSQPNTDTQYF,TGTGCCAGCAGCCAACCCAACACAGATACGCAGTATTTT
TRBJ2-3,TRBV12-3/TRBV12-4,many,TRBD2,CASRLAGRTDTQYF,TGTGCCAGCAGGCTAGCGGGGCGCACAGATACGCAGTATTTT
TRBJ1-3,TRBV7-6,few,-,CASSLSPGRNSGNTIYF,TGTGCCAGCAGCTTAAGCCCAGGGCGAAACTCTGGAAACACCATATATTTT
TRBJ1-2,TRBV12-3/TRBV12-4,-,-,CASSLGSGYTF,TGTGCCAGCAGTTTAGGGTCCGGCTACACCTTC
TRBJ2-7,TRBV28,few,-,CASRPQGSVSYEQYF,TGTGCCAGCAGGCCCCAGGGGTCAGTCTCCTACGAGCAGTACTTC
TRBJ2-1,TRBV6-6,many,-,CASRSELALNNEQFF,TGTGCCAGCAGGTCCGAACTAGCTCTGAACAATGAGCAGTTCTTC
TRBJ1-1,TRBV6-5,many,-,CASSPPRTAMNTEAFF,TGTGCCAGCAGCCCACCCCGGACGGCCATGAACACTGAAGCTTTCTTT
TRBJ2-7,TRBV13,-,TRBD2,CASSLQASGRGVYYEQYF,TGTGCCAGCAGCTTACAGGCTAGCGGGAGGGGGGTTTACTACGAGCAGTACTTC
TRBJ2-3,TRBV4-1,many,TRBD2,CASSQVAGGFTDTQYF,TGCGCCAGCAGCCAAGTAGCGGGAGGATTTACAGATACGCAGTATTTT
TRBJ2-6,TRBV12-3/TRBV12-4,-,-,CASSPTANVLTF,TGTGCCAGCAGTCCCACGGCCAACGTCCTGACTTTC
TRBJ2-7,TRBV20-1,many,-,CSARDRGYEQYF,TGCAGTGCACGGGACCGAGGCTACGAGCAGTACTTC
TRBJ2-7,TRBV29-1,many,-,CSVGRDSSYEQYF,TGCAGCGTTGGGAGGGACTCCTCCTACGAGCAGTACTTC
TRBJ2-1,TRBV15,-,-,CATSDGKSYNEQFF,TGTGCCACCAGCGACGGAAAAAGCTACAATGAGCAGTTCTTC
TRBJ1-6,TRBV6-6,-,-,CASSYPGVVLTHSPLHF,TGTGCCAGCAGTTACCCGGGGGTAGTTCTGACCCATTCACCCCTCCACTTT
TRBJ2-2,TRBV11-3,few,-,CASSLMGGTGELFF,TGTGCCAGCAGCTTAATGGGTGGCACCGGGGAGCTGTTTTTT
TRBJ1-5,TRBV28,many,-,CASTDQRQPQHF,TGTGCCAGCACCGATCAGAGGCAGCCCCAGCATTTT
TRBJ2-2,TRBV12-3/TRBV12-4,few,-,CASRPIPGELFF,TGTGCCAGCAGACCAATCCCCGGGGAGCTGTTTTTT
TRBJ2-5,TRBV14,-,TRBD2,CASSQSTSGRMETQYF,TGTGCCAGCAGCCAGTCGACTAGCGGGAGAATGGAGACCCAGTACTTC
TRBJ2-3,TRBV2,many,-,CASAMDTTDTQYF,TGTGCCAGCGCGATGGACACCACAGATACGCAGTATTTT
TRBJ2-7,TRBV15,many,-,CATSHRTSYEQYF,TGTGCCACCTCTCACAGGACGTCCTACGAGCAGTACTTC
TRBJ2-1,TRBV9,few,TRBD2,CASSVDSGSHNEQFF,TGTGCCAGCAGCGTCGATAGCGGGAGTCACAATGAGCAGTTCTTC
TRBJ1-2,TRBV27,few,TRBD1,CASSAGTGAHYGYTF,TGTGCCAGCAGTGCAGGGACAGGGGCTCACTATGGCTACACCTTC
TRBJ1-1,TRBV7-9,many,-,CASSLVGGRETEAFF,TGTGCCAGCAGCTTAGTCGGTGGCAGGGAAACTGAAGCTTTCTTT
TRBJ2-3,TRBV3-1,few,TRBD2,CASSRIAGVGTDTQYF,TGTGCCAGCAGCCGAATAGCGGGGGTGGGCACAGATACGCAGTATTTT
TRBJ2-3,TRBV11-2,few,TRBD1,CAGSLGTGPSDTQYF,TGTGCCGGCAGCTTAGGGACAGGGCCATCAGATACGCAGTATTTT
TRBJ2-7,TRBV30,few,-,CAWSLGGSYEQYF,TGTGCCTGGAGTCTAGGGGGCTCCTACGAGCAGTACTTC
TRBJ2-5,TRBV7-6,many,-,CASTPGGSAETQYF,TGTGCCAGCACCCCTGGCGGGTCCGCAGAGACCCAGTACTTC
TRBJ2-1,TRBV24-1,few,TRBD2,CATSDANLAGITYNEQFF,TGTGCCACCAGTGATGCTAATCTAGCGGGCATAACCTACAATGAGCAGTTCTTC
TRBJ2-3,TRBV11-2,-,TRBD2,CASSFHNRLAGVTDTQYF,TGTGCCAGCAGCTTCCATAACCGACTAGCGGGAGTCACAGATACGCAGTATTTT